This is a list of T cell receptor beta chains from one sample in a study of blood T cell repertoires in COVID-19. Repertoires were generated with immunoSEQ multiplex PCR, while TCRdb's copy carries only in-frame clones and drops some. The data contain roughly 250,000 clones, approximately 80% of them seen just once; the ten biggest clones take up roughly 4.7%. The sequenced material came from peripheral blood. The receptors were gathered from a woman in her seventies with acute or convalescent COVID-19. Both conserved end residues are part of each CDR3. Fields, in order: J gene, D gene, V gene, clone size, CDR3 protein, CDR3 DNA. A D gene is named only where the DNA matches it firmly. Clone size appears in some rows only: once, few, many, or a class for an expanded clone.

TRBJ1-2 | - | TRBV5-4 | - | CASSLVAGDGYTF | TGTGCCAGCAGCTTGGTGGCAGGTGATGGCTACACCTTC
TRBJ1-1 | - | TRBV7-9 | - | CASSISQGLNTEAFF | TGTGCCAGCAGCATATCACAGGGTCTGAACACTGAAGCTTTCTTT
TRBJ1-5 | - | TRBV3-1/TRBV3-2 | - | CASSQEGGNQPQHF | TGTGCCAGCAGCCAAGAGGGGGGGAATCAGCCCCAGCATTTT
TRBJ1-2 | - | TRBV7-9 | few | CASSLAPGFYGYTF | TGTGCCAGCAGCTTAGCGCCAGGGTTCTATGGCTACACCTTC
TRBJ2-5 | TRBD2 | TRBV3-1/TRBV3-2 | - | CASSQAGGPDGETQYF | TGTGCCAGCAGCCAAGCGGGGGGGCCCGACGGGGAGACCCAGTACTTC
TRBJ2-5 | TRBD1 | TRBV4-2 | - | CASSQDSAGGSQETQYF | TGTGCCAGCAGCCAAGATAGTGCAGGGGGCAGCCAAGAGACCCAGTACTTC
TRBJ1-1 | - | TRBV19 | once | CASSITRGRSDTEAFF | TGTGCCAGTAGTATTACCAGGGGTCGTTCGGACACTGAAGCTTTCTTT
TRBJ2-3 | TRBD2 | TRBV10-3 | once | CAISESLAGGRGDTQYF | TGTGCCATCAGTGAGAGTCTAGCGGGGGGCCGTGGAGATACGCAGTATTTT
TRBJ1-2 | - | TRBV19 | once | CASRSLGRAEPPNYGYTF | TGTGCCAGTCGTTCCTTGGGGAGGGCAGAACCCCCTAACTATGGCTACACCTTC
TRBJ1-5 | - | TRBV5-1 | - | CASSKGDESNQPQHF | TGCGCCAGCAGTAAAGGGGATGAGAGCAATCAGCCCCAGCATTTT
TRBJ2-3 | TRBD2 | TRBV5-1 | - | CASSLVGSGGPLTDTQYF | TGCGCCAGCAGCTTGGTGGGTAGCGGGGGGCCGCTCACAGATACGCAGTATTTT
TRBJ2-7 | - | TRBV20-1 | - | CSAVGAKQYF | TGCAGTGCTGTGGGGGCGAAGCAGTACTTC
TRBJ1-6 | TRBD1 | TRBV9 | - | CASSFGQGTASPLHF | TGTGCCAGCAGCTTTGGACAGGGAACGGCCTCACCCCTCCACTTT
TRBJ1-2 | - | TRBV7-9 | - | CASSLAHSGNGYTF | TGTGCCAGCAGCTTAGCGCATTCAGGGAATGGCTACACCTTC
TRBJ1-5 | - | TRBV15 | once | CATSKEGNNQPQHF | TGTGCCACCAGCAAGGAGGGTAACAATCAGCCCCAGCATTTT
TRBJ1-1 | TRBD1 | TRBV7-7 | few | CASSRDRDTEAFF | TGTGCCAGCAGCCGGGACAGGGACACTGAAGCTTTCTTT
TRBJ1-2 | - | TRBV6-5 | - | CASSYSVYREGGYTF | TGTGCCAGCAGTTACTCAGTGTACAGGGAAGGTGGCTACACCTTC
TRBJ1-1 | - | TRBV28 | - | CASSLPREEAFF | TGTGCCAGCAGTTTACCGCGGGAGGAAGCTTTCTTT
TRBJ1-2 | - | TRBV12-3/TRBV12-4 | - | CASSPLLGYTF | TGTGCCAGCAGCCCCCTATTAGGCTACACCTTC
TRBJ2-3 | TRBD2 | TRBV28 | - | CASSLYAGGQSTDTQYF | TGTGCCAGCAGTTTATATGCGGGGGGGCAGAGCACAGATACGCAGTATTTT
TRBJ1-2 | TRBD1 | TRBV19 | few | CASSISGTGDYGYTF | TGTGCCAGTAGTATTAGCGGGACAGGGGACTATGGCTACACCTTC
TRBJ1-2 | - | TRBV12-3/TRBV12-4 | - | CASSLGGVYGYTF | TGTGCCAGCAGTTTAGGGGGGGTCTATGGCTACACCTTC
TRBJ2-2 | - | TRBV19 | - | CASSIQKGKQNTGELFF | TGTGCCAGTAGTATTCAAAAGGGGAAGCAGAACACCGGGGAGCTGTTTTTT
TRBJ1-2 | TRBD1 | TRBV27 | - | CASSLSRDSRYGYTF | TGTGCCAGCAGTTTATCTCGGGACAGTAGATATGGCTACACCTTC
TRBJ1-2 | TRBD1 | TRBV5-4 | - | CASSTPTGDLNGYTF | TGTGCCAGCAGCACCCCGACAGGGGATCTGAATGGCTACACCTTC
TRBJ2-2 | TRBD1 | TRBV7-9 | - | CASSLGQGIMNTGELFF | TGTGCCAGCAGTTTAGGACAGGGGATAATGAACACCGGGGAGCTGTTTTTT
TRBJ1-3 | - | TRBV10-3 | - | CAISVQNSGNTIYF | TGTGCCATCAGTGTACAGAATTCTGGAAACACCATATATTTT
TRBJ1-5 | TRBD1 | TRBV19 | - | CASSMGISQGSNQPQHF | TGTGCCAGTAGTATGGGGATCTCACAGGGGAGCAATCAGCCCCAGCATTTT
TRBJ1-4 | - | TRBV19 | - | CASKPGLTNEKLFF | TGTGCCAGTAAACCGGGACTAACTAATGAAAAACTGTTTTTT
TRBJ2-3 | - | TRBV6-5 | - | CASSYSQGTDTQYF | TGTGCCAGCAGTTACTCCCAGGGCACAGATACGCAGTATTTT
TRBJ1-5 | TRBD1 | TRBV27 | - | CASSPLDRARNQPQHF | TGTGCCAGCAGTCCACTGGACAGGGCACGCAATCAGCCCCAGCATTTT
TRBJ2-7 | TRBD2 | TRBV11-2 | - | CASSLGTSEGYEQYF | TGTGCCAGCAGCTTGGGGACTAGCGAGGGATACGAGCAGTACTTC
TRBJ2-7 | TRBD1 | TRBV5-1 | - | CASSWDSQSSYEQYF | TGCGCCAGCAGCTGGGACAGCCAGAGCTCCTACGAGCAGTACTTC
TRBJ2-1 | TRBD2 | TRBV3-1/TRBV3-2 | once | CASSLSGLAGHEQFF | TGTGCCAGCAGCCTAAGTGGACTAGCGGGGCATGAGCAGTTCTTC
TRBJ1-1 | - | TRBV28 | - | CASDGRRDTEAFF | TGTGCCAGCGACGGCAGGAGGGACACTGAAGCTTTCTTT
TRBJ1-5 | TRBD1 | TRBV2 | - | CASSGGTGRNQPQHF | TGTGCCAGCAGCGGGGGGACAGGGCGCAATCAGCCCCAGCATTTT
TRBJ2-4 | TRBD1 | TRBV28 | - | CASTPTGTVRYF | TGTGCCAGCACCCCAACAGGGACAGTTCGGTACTTC
TRBJ2-1 | - | TRBV4-1 | - | CASSQDEGTEGPPPNLEQFF | TGCGCCAGCAGCCAAGATGAGGGCACGGAAGGGCCACCTCCCAACTTGGAGCAGTTCTTC
TRBJ1-1 | TRBD1 | TRBV4-3 | - | CASSQDVQGGSAFF | TGCGCCAGCAGCCAAGATGTCCAGGGGGGTTCGGCTTTCTTT
TRBJ2-3 | - | TRBV6-6 | - | CASRDPWGVGTDTQYF | TGTGCCAGCAGAGACCCTTGGGGGGTGGGCACAGATACGCAGTATTTT
TRBJ1-2 | TRBD1 | TRBV7-2 | - | CASSVLQGGYTF | TGTGCCAGCAGCGTACTACAGGGGGGCTACACCTTC
TRBJ2-7 | - | TRBV3-1/TRBV3-2 | - | CASSQSDSIYEQYF | TGTGCCAGCAGCCAATCGGACAGTATTTACGAGCAGTACTTC
TRBJ2-5 | - | TRBV4-1 | - | CASSPLGGSFQETQYF | TGCGCCAGCAGCCCCCTTGGGGGCTCGTTCCAAGAGACCCAGTACTTC
TRBJ2-3 | TRBD2 | TRBV5-4 | - | CASSLLAGGPGTDTQYF | TGTGCCAGCAGCTTGCTAGCGGGGGGGCCCGGCACAGATACGCAGTATTTT
TRBJ1-5 | - | TRBV9 | - | CASSVGDRSQPQHF | TGTGCCAGCAGCGTAGGCGACAGGTCTCAGCCCCAGCATTTT
TRBJ2-7 | TRBD1 | TRBV5-6 | - | CASSFGQGAQYEQYF | TGTGCCAGCAGCTTCGGGCAGGGGGCGCAGTACGAGCAGTACTTC
TRBJ2-2 | - | TRBV9 | - | CASSVGWSSGNTGELFF | TGTGCCAGCAGCGTAGGATGGAGTAGCGGGAACACCGGGGAGCTGTTTTTT
TRBJ1-4 | TRBD1 | TRBV2 | - | CASSSTGVNEKLFF | TGTGCCAGCAGTAGTACAGGGGTAAATGAAAAACTGTTTTTT
TRBJ1-1 | TRBD1 | TRBV3-1/TRBV3-2 | once | CASGTDGNTEAFF | TGTGCCAGCGGGACAGACGGGAACACTGAAGCTTTCTTT
TRBJ1-2 | - | TRBV20-1 | - | CSASGGVTNYGYTF | TGCAGTGCTAGTGGCGGGGTAACTAACTATGGCTACACCTTC
TRBJ2-3 | TRBD2 | TRBV28 | - | CASSPGGLLAGDTDTQYF | TGTGCCAGCAGTCCGGGGGGCCTACTAGCGGGGGACACAGATACGCAGTATTTT